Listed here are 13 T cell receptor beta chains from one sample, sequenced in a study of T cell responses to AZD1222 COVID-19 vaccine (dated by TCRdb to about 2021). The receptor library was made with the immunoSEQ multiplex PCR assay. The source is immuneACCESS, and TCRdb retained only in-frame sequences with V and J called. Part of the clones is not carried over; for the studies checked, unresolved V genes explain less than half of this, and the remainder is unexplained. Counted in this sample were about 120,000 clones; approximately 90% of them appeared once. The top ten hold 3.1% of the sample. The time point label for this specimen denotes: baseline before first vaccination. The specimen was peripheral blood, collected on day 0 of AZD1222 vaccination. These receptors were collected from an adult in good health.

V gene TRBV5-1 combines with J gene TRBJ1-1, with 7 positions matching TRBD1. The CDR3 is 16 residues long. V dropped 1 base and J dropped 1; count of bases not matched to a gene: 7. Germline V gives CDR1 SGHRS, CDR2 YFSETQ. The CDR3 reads CASSLRPGQWNTEAFF. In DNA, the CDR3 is TGCGCCAGCAGCTTGAGGCCGGGACAGTGGAACACTGAAGCTTTCTTT.

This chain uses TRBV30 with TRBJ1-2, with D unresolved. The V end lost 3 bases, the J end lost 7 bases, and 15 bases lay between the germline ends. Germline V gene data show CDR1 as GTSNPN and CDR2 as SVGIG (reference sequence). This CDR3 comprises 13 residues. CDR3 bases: TGTGCCTGGAGCGCGAGCGAGGTATCTGGCTACACCTTC. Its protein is CAWSASEVSGYTF.

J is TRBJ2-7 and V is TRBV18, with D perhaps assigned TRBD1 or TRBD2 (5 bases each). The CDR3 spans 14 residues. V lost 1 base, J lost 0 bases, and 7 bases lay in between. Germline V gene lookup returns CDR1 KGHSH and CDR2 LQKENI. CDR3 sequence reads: CASSPLGDSYEQYF. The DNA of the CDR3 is TGTGCCAGCTCACCACTGGGGGACTCCTACGAGCAGTACTTC.

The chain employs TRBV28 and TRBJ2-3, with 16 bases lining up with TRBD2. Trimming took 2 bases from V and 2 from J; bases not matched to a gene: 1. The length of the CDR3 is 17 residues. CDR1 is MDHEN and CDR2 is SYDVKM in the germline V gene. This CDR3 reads CASSLGTSGGATDTQYF. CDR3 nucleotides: TGTGCCAGCAGTTTAGGGACTAGCGGGGGGGCCACAGATACGCAGTATTTT.

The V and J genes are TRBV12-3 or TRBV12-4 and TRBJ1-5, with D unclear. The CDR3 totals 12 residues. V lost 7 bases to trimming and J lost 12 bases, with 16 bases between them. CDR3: CASTADWNDQHF. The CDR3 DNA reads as TGTGCCAGCACCGCCGACTGGAATGACCAGCATTTT.

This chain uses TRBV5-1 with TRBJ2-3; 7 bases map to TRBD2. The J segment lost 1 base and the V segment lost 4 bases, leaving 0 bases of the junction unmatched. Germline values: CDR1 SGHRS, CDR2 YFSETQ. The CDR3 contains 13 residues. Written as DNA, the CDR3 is TGCGCCAGCAGCCGGGAGGGCACAGATACGCAGTATTTT. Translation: CASSREGTDTQYF.

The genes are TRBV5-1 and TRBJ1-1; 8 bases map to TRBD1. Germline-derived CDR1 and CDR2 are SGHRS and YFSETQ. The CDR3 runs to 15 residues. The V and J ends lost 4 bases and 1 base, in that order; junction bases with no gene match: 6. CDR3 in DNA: TGCGCCAGCAGCCCCTCACAGGGGGAGAACACTGAAGCTTTCTTT. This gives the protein CASSPSQGENTEAFF.

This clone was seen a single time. Written as DNA, the CDR3 is TGTGCCAGCAGTGAAGCTTTGGGTAGGGGGGCCACCGGGGAGCTGTTTTTT. The encoded protein is CASSEALGRGATGELFF. The chain has TRBV6-1 and TRBJ2-2; D tentatively fits TRBD1 or TRBD2 (6 bases each). V was cut by 0 bases and J by 4 bases, with 15 bases left in between. Germline CDR1 MNHNS, CDR2 SASEGT. The CDR3 spans 17 residues.

The CDR3 here is CASSETPGLGSYEQYF. Here the CDR3 DNA reads TGTGCCAGCAGCGAAACACCGGGACTAGGATCCTACGAGCAGTACTTC. The rearrangement uses TRBV9 and TRBJ2-7; TRBD2 matches 8 bases. The CDR3 covers 16 residues. CDR1 and CDR2 from the germline V gene are SGDLS and YYNGEE. V shed 3 bases and J 1 base; nucleotides not matched to a gene: 9.

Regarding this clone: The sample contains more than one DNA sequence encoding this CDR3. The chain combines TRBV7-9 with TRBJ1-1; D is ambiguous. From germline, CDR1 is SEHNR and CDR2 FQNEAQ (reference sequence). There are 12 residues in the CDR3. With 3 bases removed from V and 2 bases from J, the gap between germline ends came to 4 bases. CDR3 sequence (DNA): TGTGCCAGCAGCTTCCTTAACACTGAAGCTTTCTTT. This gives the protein CASSFLNTEAFF.

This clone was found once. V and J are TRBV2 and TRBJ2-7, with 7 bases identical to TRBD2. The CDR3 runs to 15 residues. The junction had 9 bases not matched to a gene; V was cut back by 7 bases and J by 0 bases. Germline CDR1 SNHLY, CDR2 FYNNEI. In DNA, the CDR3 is TGTGCCAGCAATTATGGCCGGGGGGACTCCTACGAGCAGTACTTC. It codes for CASNYGRGDSYEQYF.

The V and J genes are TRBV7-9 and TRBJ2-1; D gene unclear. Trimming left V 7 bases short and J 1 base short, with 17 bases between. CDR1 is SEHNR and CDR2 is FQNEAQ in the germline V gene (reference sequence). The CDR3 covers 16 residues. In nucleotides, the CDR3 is TGTGCCAGCACCCCAAAGAGCGTGTTTTCCTACAATGAGCAGTTCTTC. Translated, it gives CASTPKSVFSYNEQFF.

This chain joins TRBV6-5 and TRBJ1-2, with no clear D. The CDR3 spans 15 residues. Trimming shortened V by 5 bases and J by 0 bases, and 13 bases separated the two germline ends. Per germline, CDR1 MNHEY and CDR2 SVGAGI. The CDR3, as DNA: TGTGCCAGCAGTCACCAGTGGGGAGCTAACTATGGCTACACCTTC. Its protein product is CASSHQWGANYGYTF.